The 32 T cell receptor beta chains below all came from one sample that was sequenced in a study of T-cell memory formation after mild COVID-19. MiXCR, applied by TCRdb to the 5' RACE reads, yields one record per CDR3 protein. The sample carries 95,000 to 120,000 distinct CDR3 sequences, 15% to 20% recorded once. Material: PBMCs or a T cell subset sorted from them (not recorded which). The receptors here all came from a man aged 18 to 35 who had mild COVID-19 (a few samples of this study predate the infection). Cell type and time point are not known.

The CDR3, as DNA: TGTGCCAGCAGCTTCAGAGACACCAACTTTCAAGAGACCCAGTACTTC. It is translated as CASSFRDTNFQETQYF. The chain recombines TRBV5-5 with TRBJ2-5; D is unresolved. The CDR3 loop spans 16 amino acids. Germline CDR1 and CDR2: SGHKS and YYEKEE (reference sequence). The germline V and J ends were trimmed by 2 bases and 2 bases, with 16 bases remaining between them.

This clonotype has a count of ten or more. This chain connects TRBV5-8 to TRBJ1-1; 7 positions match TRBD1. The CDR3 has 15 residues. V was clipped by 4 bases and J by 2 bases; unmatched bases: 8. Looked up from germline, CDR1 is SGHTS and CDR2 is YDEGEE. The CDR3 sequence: CASSRGTAINTEAFF. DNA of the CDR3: TGTGCCAGCAGCCGTGGGACAGCGATAAACACTGAAGCTTTCTTT.

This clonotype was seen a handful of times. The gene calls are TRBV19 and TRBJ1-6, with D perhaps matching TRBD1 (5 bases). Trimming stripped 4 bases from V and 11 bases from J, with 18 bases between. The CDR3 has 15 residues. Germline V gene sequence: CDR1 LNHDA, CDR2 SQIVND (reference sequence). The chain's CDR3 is CASSTDTGGPAPLHF. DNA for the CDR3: TGTGCCAGTAGTACTGATACAGGCGGACCTGCACCCCTCCACTTT.

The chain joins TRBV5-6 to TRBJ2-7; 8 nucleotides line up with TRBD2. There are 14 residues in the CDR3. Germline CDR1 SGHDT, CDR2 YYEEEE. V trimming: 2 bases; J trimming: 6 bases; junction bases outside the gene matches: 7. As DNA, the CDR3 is TGTGCCAGCAGCTTAGGCGCGGGGGGTGTCGAGCAGTACTTC. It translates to CASSLGAGGVEQYF.

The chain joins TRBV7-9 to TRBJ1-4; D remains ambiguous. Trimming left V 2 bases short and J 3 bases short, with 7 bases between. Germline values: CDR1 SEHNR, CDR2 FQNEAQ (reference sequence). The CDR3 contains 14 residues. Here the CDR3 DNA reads TGTGCCAGCAGCTTACAGAGCTCTAATGAAAAACTGTTTTTT. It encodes CASSLQSSNEKLFF.

CDR3 in amino acids: CASSLGWGGTEAFF. Here the CDR3 DNA reads TGTGCCAGCAGCTTGGGATGGGGGGGCACTGAAGCTTTCTTT. The chain employs TRBV7-2 and TRBJ1-1, with D perhaps TRBD1 (5 bases). The V and J ends lost 3 bases and 4 bases respectively, with 12 bases between them. The V gene's germline CDR1 is SGHTA and CDR2 FQGNSA. CDR3 length equals 14 residues.

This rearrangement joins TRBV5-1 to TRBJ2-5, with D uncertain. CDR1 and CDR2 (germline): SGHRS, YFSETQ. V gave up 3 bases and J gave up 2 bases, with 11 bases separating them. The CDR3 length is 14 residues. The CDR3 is CASSSVTLQETQYF. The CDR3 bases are TGCGCCAGCAGCTCGGTGACGTTACAAGAGACCCAGTACTTC.

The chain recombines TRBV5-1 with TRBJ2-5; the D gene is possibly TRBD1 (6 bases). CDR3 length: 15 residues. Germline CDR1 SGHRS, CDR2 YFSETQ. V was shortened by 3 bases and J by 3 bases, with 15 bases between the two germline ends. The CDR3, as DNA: TGCGCCAGCAGCTCCCAGGGGACGGGTGAAGAGACCCAGTACTTC. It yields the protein CASSSQGTGEETQYF.

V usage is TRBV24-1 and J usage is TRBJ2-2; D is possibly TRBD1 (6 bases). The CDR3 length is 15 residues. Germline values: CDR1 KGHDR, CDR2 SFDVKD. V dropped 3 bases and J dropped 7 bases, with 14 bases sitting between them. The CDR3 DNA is TGTGCCACCAGTGATCCCTCGACAGGCGGCGGGGAGCTGTTTTTT. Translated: CATSDPSTGGGELFF.

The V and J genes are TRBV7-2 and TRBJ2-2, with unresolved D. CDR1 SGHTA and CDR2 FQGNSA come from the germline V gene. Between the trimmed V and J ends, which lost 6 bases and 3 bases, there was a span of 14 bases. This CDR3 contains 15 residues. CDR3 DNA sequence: TGTGCCAGCAGTCGTTCTACCCCATACACCGGGGAGCTGTTTTTT. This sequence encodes CASSRSTPYTGELFF.

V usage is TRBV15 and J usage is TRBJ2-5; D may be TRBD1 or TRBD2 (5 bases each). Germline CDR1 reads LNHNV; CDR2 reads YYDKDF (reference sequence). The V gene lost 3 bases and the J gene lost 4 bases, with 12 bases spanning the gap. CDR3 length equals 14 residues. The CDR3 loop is CATSRGPRVETQYF. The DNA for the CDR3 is TGTGCCACCAGCAGGGGACCTCGGGTAGAGACCCAGTACTTC.

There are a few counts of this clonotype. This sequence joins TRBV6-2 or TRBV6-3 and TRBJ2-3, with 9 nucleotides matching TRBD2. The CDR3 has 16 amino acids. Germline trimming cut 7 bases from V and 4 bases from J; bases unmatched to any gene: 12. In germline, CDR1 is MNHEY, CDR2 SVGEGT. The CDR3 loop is CASTLRRTSVPDTQYF. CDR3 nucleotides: TGTGCCAGCACCCTACGGCGGACTAGCGTTCCAGATACGCAGTATTTT.

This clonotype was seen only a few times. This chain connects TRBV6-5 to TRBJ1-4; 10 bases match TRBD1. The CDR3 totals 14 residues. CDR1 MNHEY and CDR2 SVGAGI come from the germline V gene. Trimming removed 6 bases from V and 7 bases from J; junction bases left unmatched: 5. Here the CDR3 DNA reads TGTGCCAGCAGGAGGACAGGGGGGCGTGAAAAACTGTTTTTT. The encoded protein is CASRRTGGREKLFF.

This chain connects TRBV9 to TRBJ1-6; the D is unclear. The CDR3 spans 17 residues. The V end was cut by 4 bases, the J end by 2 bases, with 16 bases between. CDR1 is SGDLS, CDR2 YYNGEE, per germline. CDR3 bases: TGTGCCAGCAGCCCCGACGGCACGAAGGCCTATAATTCACCCCTCCACTTT. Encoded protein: CASSPDGTKAYNSPLHF.

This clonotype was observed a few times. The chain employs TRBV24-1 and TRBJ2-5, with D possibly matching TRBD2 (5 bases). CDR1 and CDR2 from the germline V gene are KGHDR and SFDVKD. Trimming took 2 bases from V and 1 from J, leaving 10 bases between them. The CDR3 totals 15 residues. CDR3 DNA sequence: TGTGCCACCAGTGATTCCCGGACTGGCCAAGAGACCCAGTACTTC. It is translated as CATSDSRTGQETQYF.

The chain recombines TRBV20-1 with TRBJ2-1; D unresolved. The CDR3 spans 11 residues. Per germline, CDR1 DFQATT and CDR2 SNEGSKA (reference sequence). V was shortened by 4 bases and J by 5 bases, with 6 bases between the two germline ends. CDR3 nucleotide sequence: TGCAGTGCTAATGGTAACAATGAGCAGTTCTTC. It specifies CSANGNNEQFF.

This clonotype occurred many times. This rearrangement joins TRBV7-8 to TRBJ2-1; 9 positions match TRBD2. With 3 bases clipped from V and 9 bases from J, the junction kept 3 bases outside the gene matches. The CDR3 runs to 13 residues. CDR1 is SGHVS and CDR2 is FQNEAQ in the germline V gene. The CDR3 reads CASSFSGGSEQFF. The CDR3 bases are TGTGCCAGCAGCTTTAGCGGGGGTAGTGAGCAGTTCTTC. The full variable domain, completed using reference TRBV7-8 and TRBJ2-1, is GAGVSQSPRYKVAKRGQDVALRCDPISGHVSLFWYQQALGQGPEFLTYFQNEAQLDKSGLPSDRFFAERPEGSVSTLKIQRTQQEDSAVYLCASSFSGGSEQFFGPGTRLTVL.

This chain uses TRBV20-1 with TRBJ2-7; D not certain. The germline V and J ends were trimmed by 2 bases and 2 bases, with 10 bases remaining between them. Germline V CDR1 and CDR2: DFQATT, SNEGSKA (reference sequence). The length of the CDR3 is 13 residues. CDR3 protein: CSARHPGTYEQYV. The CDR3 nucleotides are TGCAGTGCTAGACATCCGGGCACCTACGAGCAGTACGTC.

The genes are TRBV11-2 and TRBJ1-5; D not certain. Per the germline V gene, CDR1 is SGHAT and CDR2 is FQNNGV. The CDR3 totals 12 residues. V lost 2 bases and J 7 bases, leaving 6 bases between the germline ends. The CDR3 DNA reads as TGTGCCAGCAGCTTATACGGGCAGCCCCAGCATTTT. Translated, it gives CASSLYGQPQHF.

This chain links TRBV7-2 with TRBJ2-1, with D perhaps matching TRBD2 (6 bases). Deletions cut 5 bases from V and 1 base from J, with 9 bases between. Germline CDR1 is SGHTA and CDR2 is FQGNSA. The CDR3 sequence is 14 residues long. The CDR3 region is CASSRGSSYNEQFF. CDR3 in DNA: TGTGCCAGCAGCCGGGGGTCTTCCTACAATGAGCAGTTCTTC.

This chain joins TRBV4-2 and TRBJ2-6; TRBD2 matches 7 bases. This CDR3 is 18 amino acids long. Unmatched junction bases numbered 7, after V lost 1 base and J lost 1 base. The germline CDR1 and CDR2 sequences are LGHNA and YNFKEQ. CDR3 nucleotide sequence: TGTGCCAGCAGCCAAGTGGCGGGGGTCCCTTCTGGGGCCAACGTCCTGACTTTC. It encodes CASSQVAGVPSGANVLTF.

The CDR3 loop is CASSLAAGTGATNEQFF. In DNA, the CDR3 is TGTGCCAGCAGCTTAGCCGCCGGGACAGGGGCAACGAATGAGCAGTTCTTC. The rearrangement uses TRBV7-6 and TRBJ2-1; 10 bases fit TRBD1. CDR3 length: 17 residues. J was trimmed by 7 bases and V by 0 bases; bases with no gene match: 9. Germline CDR1 SGHVS, CDR2 FNYEAQ. The full variable domain, in which reference TRBV7-6 and TRBJ2-1 provide the parts outside the CDR3, is GAGVSQSPRYKVTKRGQDVALRCDPISGHVSLYWYRQALGQGPEFLTYFNYEAQQDKSGLPNDRFSAERPEGSISTLTIQRTEQRDSAMYRCASSLAAGTGATNEQFFGPGTRLTVL.

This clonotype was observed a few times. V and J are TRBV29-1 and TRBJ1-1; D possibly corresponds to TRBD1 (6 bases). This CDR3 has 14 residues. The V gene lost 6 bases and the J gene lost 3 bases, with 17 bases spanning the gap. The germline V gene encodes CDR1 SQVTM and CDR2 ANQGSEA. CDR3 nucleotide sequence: TGCAGCGTGCAGGGGAAGTATGGTGACACTGAAGCTTTCTTT. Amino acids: CSVQGKYGDTEAFF.

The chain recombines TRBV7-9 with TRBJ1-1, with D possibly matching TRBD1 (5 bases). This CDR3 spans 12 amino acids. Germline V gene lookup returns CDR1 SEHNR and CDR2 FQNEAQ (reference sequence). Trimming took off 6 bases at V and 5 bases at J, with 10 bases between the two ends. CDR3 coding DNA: TGTGCCAGCAGGGGGGACGTTACTGAAGCTTTCTTT. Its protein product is CASRGDVTEAFF.

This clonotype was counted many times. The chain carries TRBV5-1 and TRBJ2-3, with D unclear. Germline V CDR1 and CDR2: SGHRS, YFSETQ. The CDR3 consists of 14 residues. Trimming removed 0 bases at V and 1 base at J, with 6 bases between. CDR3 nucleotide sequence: TGCGCCAGCAGCTTGGGGGCGGGCACAGATACGCAGTATTTT. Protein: CASSLGAGTDTQYF.

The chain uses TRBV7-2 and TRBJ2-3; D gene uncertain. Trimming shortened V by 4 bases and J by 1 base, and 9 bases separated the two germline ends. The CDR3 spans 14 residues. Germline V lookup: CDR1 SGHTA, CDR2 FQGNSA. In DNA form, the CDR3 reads TGTGCCAGCAGCTCCTACTTACGCACAGATACGCAGTATTTT. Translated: CASSSYLRTDTQYF. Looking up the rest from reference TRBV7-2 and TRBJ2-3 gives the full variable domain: GAGVSQSPSNKVTEKGKDVELRCDPISGHTALYWYRQSLGQGLEFLIYFQGNSAPDKSGLPSDRFSAERTGGSVSTLTIQRTQQEDSAVYLCASSSYLRTDTQYFGPGTRLTVL.

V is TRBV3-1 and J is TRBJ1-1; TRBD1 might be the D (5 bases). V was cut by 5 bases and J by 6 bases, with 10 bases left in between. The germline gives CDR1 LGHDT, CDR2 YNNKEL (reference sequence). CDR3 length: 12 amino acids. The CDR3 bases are TGTGCCAGCAGCGGGCGGGGGGCTGAAGCTTTCTTT. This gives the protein CASSGRGAEAFF. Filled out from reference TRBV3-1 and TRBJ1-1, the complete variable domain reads DTAVSQTPKYLVTQMGNDKSIKCEQNLGHDTMYWYKQDSKKFLKIMFSYNNKELIINETVPNRFSPKSPDKAHLNLHINSLELGDSAVYFCASSGRGAEAFFGQGTRLTVV.

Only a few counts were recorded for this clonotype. The CDR3 nucleotides are TGTGCCAGCAGCCCCAACGGGGACGAGCAGTACTTC. This translates into CASSPNGDEQYF. The V and J genes are TRBV6-6 and TRBJ2-7; D might be TRBD2 (5 bases). Germline loops: CDR1 MNHNY, CDR2 SVGAGI (reference sequence). The length of the CDR3 is 12 residues. Trimming shortened V by 6 bases and J by 5 bases, and 11 bases separated the two germline ends.

The CDR3 reads CASSLSRTLEAFF. For the CDR3, the DNA is TGTGCCAGCAGCTTATCTAGGACACTTGAAGCTTTCTTT. The chain links TRBV7-6 to TRBJ1-1, with TRBD1 as a possible D gene (5 bases). Germline-derived CDR1 and CDR2 are SGHVS and FNYEAQ. CDR3 length: 13 residues. V shed 2 bases and J shed 7 bases, with 11 bases lying between them.

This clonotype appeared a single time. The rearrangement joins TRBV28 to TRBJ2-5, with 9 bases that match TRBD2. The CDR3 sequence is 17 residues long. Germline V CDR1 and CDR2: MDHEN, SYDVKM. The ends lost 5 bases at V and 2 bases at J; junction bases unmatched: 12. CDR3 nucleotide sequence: TGTGCCAGCAGTCCTCTACCACAGCGGGGGGCACAAGAGACCCAGTACTTC. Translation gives CASSPLPQRGAQETQYF.

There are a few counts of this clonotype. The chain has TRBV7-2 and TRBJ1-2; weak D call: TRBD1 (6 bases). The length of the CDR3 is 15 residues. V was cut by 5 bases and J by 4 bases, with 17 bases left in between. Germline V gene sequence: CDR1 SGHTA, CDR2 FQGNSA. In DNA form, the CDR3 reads TGTGCCAGCAGCCCCCGACAGGCAAGGGGCTATGGCTACACCTTC. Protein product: CASSPRQARGYGYTF. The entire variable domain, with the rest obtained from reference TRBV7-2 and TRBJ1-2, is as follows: GAGVSQSPSNKVTEKGKDVELRCDPISGHTALYWYRQSLGQGLEFLIYFQGNSAPDKSGLPSDRFSAERTGGSVSTLTIQRTQQEDSAVYLCASSPRQARGYGYTFGSGTRLTVV.

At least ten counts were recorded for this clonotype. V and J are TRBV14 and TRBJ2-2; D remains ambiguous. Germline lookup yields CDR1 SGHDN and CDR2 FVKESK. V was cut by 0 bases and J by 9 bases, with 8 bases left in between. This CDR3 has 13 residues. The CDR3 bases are TGTGCCAGCAGCCAAGATCTCGCCCGGGAGCTGTTTTTT. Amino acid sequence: CASSQDLARELFF.